Given below is one T cell receptor beta chain in context. Trimming took 4 bases from V and 4 from J; bases not matched to a gene: 13. This CDR3 contains 16 residues. The V gene's germline CDR1 is GTSNPN and CDR2 SVGIG (reference sequence). In the original analysis: Scientists estimated how many nucleated cells there were by amplifying reference gene primers. Profiling relied on immunoSEQ multiplex PCR, and the TCRdb table lists in-frame clones only, not all of them. V and J calls and clone size are as listed in that table; D and trimming were resolved from the DNA. Here the sample spans about 240,000 clones, approximately 83% being singletons. The sample is drawn from a study of blood T cell repertoires in COVID-19.

Sequencing used peripheral blood. The gene calls are TRBV30 and TRBJ2-7, with 10 bases lining up with TRBD1. The clonotype comes from an elderly woman with acute or convalescent COVID-19. The CDR3 DNA reads as TGTGCCTGGAAGCGTTATCCGGGGACAGGGGAATACGAGCAGTACTTC. Translating it yields CAWKRYPGTGEYEQYF.